The T cell receptor (beta chain) under discussion was sequenced for a study of low-dose radiotherapy and immunotherapy resistance in tumors. Time point: after trial treatment. Treatment described: LDRT plus nivolumab, ipilimumab, low-dose cyclophosphamide and aspirin (RACIN trial). First-strand cDNA used TRAV- and TRBV-specific primers, covering alpha and beta chains. TCRs underwent 20 PCR cycles of amplification with a constant-region primer and V-primer adapter. TCRdb used MiXCR to reprocess the reads, holding one entry per CDR3 protein. The sample lists more than 70,000 distinct CDR3 sequences, 20% to 25% occurring once. This CDR3 spans 13 amino acids. Per the germline V gene, CDR1 is MNHNY and CDR2 is SVGAGI (reference sequence). V shed 6 bases and J shed 5 bases, with 8 bases lying between them. This clonotype was picked up many times.

This chain connects TRBV6-6 to TRBJ1-6; a possible D gene is TRBD1 (6 bases). The receptor was derived from a female donor with ovarian cancer. Sequenced here: PBMCs, sampled after low-dose radiotherapy plus immunotherapy. CDR3 protein: CASRGQDNSPLHF. CDR3 sequence (DNA): TGTGCCAGCAGGGGACAAGATAATTCACCCCTCCACTTT.